The next 7 T cell receptor beta chains were all read from a single sample in a study of CD8 T cells in ankylosing spondylitis. A single record per CDR3 protein comes from TCRdb applying MiXCR to the 5' RACE reads. The repertoire consists of 35,000 to 50,000 distinct CDR3 sequences, with around a tenth occurring once and the leading ten covering roughly a sixth. Sequenced input: blood, either unsorted or a sorted T cell fraction (not recorded which). Receptors originate from a male donor with ankylosing spondylitis or in good health (not recorded which).

In this sample, this clonotype turned up many times. V and J are TRBV12-3 or TRBV12-4 and TRBJ1-1; 9 nucleotides match TRBD1. The CDR3 loop spans 14 amino acids. Losses at the gene ends were 5 bases for V and 5 bases for J; bases not matched to a gene: 6. Here the CDR3 reads CASSRGQGWTEAFF. DNA for the CDR3: TGTGCCAGCAGTCGGGGACAGGGTTGGACTGAAGCTTTCTTT.

This clonotype was seen repeatedly, ten times or more. The rearrangement joins TRBV6-2 or TRBV6-3 to TRBJ2-3; TRBD2 matches 8 bases. J lost 1 base, V lost 6 bases, and 6 bases had no gene match. The germline gives CDR1 MNHEY, CDR2 SVGEGT. There are 15 residues in the CDR3. CDR3 region: CASRPSGSRTDTQYF. CDR3 sequence (DNA): TGTGCCAGCAGGCCGAGCGGGAGTCGCACAGATACGCAGTATTTT.

This clonotype has ten or more counts. The chain uses TRBV20-1 and TRBJ2-1; 7 bases align to TRBD2. The CDR3 length is 14 residues. Losses at the gene ends were 0 bases for V and 8 bases for J; bases not matched to a gene: 7. Germline CDR1 DFQATT, CDR2 SNEGSKA (reference sequence). The DNA for the CDR3 is TGCAGTGCTAGAGATGACGGGAGGCAGGATGAGCAGTTCTTC. The encoded protein is CSARDDGRQDEQFF.

This clonotype was detected only once. Because the CDR3 is missing its conserved closing phenylalanine or tryptophan, this is likely a read error. The V call is TRBV28, the J call TRBJ2-7; TRBD1 might be the D (6 bases). Trimming removed 7 bases from V and 5 bases from J, with 21 bases in between. Germline V gene lookup returns CDR1 MDHEN and CDR2 SYDVKM. The CDR3 extends over 15 amino acids. The CDR3 nucleotides read TGTGCCAGCAACCCATTCTTTACAGGGAACAACGAGCAGTACTAC. Residues: CASNPFFTGNNEQYY.

This clonotype was seen repeatedly, ten times or more. The chain is built from TRBV18 and TRBJ2-5, with D unresolved. Germline CDR1 reads KGHSH; CDR2 reads LQKENI. The length of the CDR3 is 15 residues. Between the trimmed V and J ends, which lost 0 bases and 4 bases, there was a span of 12 bases. CDR3 DNA: TGTGCCAGCTCACCACCGATATCAAGTCGAGAGACCCAGTACTTC. This encodes CASSPPISSRETQYF.

This clonotype was counted at least ten times. The rearrangement uses TRBV6-5 and TRBJ2-7; a possible D gene is TRBD1 (5 bases). CDR1 is MNHEY and CDR2 is SVGAGI in the germline V gene. V lost 0 bases and J lost 2, with 14 bases in between. The CDR3 has 16 amino acids. The CDR3: CASSYSPPRAAYEQYF. The CDR3 region has the DNA TGTGCCAGCAGTTACTCGCCGCCCAGGGCCGCCTACGAGCAGTACTTC.

This clonotype has at least ten counts. The chain employs TRBV3-1 and TRBJ2-3; the D is unclear. The V and J ends lost 6 bases and 1 base respectively, with 17 bases between them. The length of the CDR3 is 16 residues. From germline, CDR1 is LGHDT and CDR2 YNNKEL (reference sequence). CDR3 in amino acids: CASRPEAGAGTDTQYF. The CDR3 DNA reads as TGTGCCAGCAGACCCGAGGCTGGAGCTGGCACAGATACGCAGTATTTT.